Each of the 23 T cell receptor beta chains below was sequenced from the same sample in a study of metastatic and nonmetastatic thyroid tumors. TCRdb recomputed clones from the PCR reads via MiXCR. The sample records some 93,000 clones, over 9.5% being singletons. Prior to thyroid surgery, none of the patients had received any treatment. The sequenced sample was blood. Every receptor here comes from a female donor with papillary thyroid cancer or a benign thyroid nodule (not recorded which). Some clones in this sample may be carry-over from other donors' samples.

This clone was recorded many times. The chain is built from TRBV19 and TRBJ2-7; the D is unclear. Trimming removed 6 bases from V and 6 bases from J, with 9 bases in between. The CDR3 spans 11 residues. Germline loops: CDR1 LNHDA, CDR2 SQIVND (reference sequence). CDR3 nucleotide sequence: TGTGCCAGTAGCTCCGGTCGCGAGCAGTACTTC. The encoded protein is CASSSGREQYF. The full variable domain, with the rest looked up from reference TRBV19 and TRBJ2-7, is DGGITQSPKYLFRKEGQNVTLSCEQNLNHDAMYWYRQDPGQGLRLIYYSQIVNDFQKGDIAEGYSVSREKKESFPLTVTSAQKNPTAFYLCASSSGREQYFGPGTRLTVT.

This clone has ten or more counts. The chain joins TRBV4-1 to TRBJ2-2; D is unclear. Germline V gene data show CDR1 as MGHRA and CDR2 as YSYEKL. The CDR3 runs to 13 residues. V lost 2 bases and J 4 bases, leaving 5 bases between the germline ends. The CDR3 protein is CASSQRATGELFF. The DNA of the CDR3 is TGCGCCAGCAGCCAACGGGCCACCGGGGAGCTGTTTTTT.

This clone has ten or more counts. The V call is TRBV2, the J call TRBJ1-6; D perhaps matches TRBD1 (6 bases). V was trimmed by 11 bases and J by 7 bases, leaving 21 bases between them. The CDR3 covers 15 residues. Per the germline V gene, CDR1 is SNHLY and CDR2 is FYNNEI. The chain's CDR3 is CAVPAGGQSNSPLHF. The DNA of the CDR3 is TGTGCCGTACCAGCGGGGGGCCAGTCCAATTCACCCCTCCACTTT.

To note about this clone: This may arise from a read error, as a much more abundant clone is one base away. This chain uses TRBV29-1 with TRBJ2-1; 7 positions match TRBD2. The CDR3 has 12 amino acids. CDR1 and CDR2 from the germline V gene are SQVTM and ANQGSEA. CDR3 residues: CSVTRDYNEQLF. The CDR3 bases are TGCAGCGTCACGCGGGACTACAATGAGCAGCTCTTC.

At least ten counts were recorded for this clone. The chain joins TRBV25-1 to TRBJ2-1, with TRBD2 matching over 14 bases. Unmatched junction bases numbered 7, after V lost 6 bases and J lost 6 bases. Germline assignment: CDR1 MGHDK and CDR2 SYGVNS. This CDR3 region has 16 residues. CDR3 sequence: CASSSTSGRAGNEQFF. As DNA, the CDR3 is TGTGCCAGCAGCTCGACTAGCGGGAGGGCAGGCAATGAGCAGTTCTTC.

This chain joins TRBV30 and TRBJ1-2; D is undetermined. CDR3 size: 14 residues. Germline values: CDR1 GTSNPN, CDR2 SVGIG (reference sequence). V lost 2 bases and J 5 bases, leaving 15 bases between the germline ends. The CDR3 is CAWSWKGKEYGYTF. The CDR3 DNA is TGTGCCTGGAGTTGGAAAGGTAAAGAGTATGGCTACACCTTC.

The table lists this clone with many counts. The rearrangement links TRBV19 to TRBJ2-3; maybe TRBD2 (6 bases). This CDR3 comprises 16 residues. Trimming left V 3 bases short and J 0 bases short, with 13 bases between. In germline, CDR1 is LNHDA, CDR2 SQIVND (reference sequence). The CDR3 spells CASSIFLGGSTDTQYF. In DNA form, the CDR3 reads TGTGCCAGTAGTATCTTTTTGGGGGGAAGCACAGATACGCAGTATTTT.

This clone was observed many times. CDR3 nucleotides: TGTGCCAGCAGGATGACTCTCTCCTACGAGCAGTACTTC. Protein: CASRMTLSYEQYF. The genes are TRBV2 and TRBJ2-7; D is unclear. Trimming cost V 6 bases and J 0 bases, with 9 bases left between them. From germline, CDR1 is SNHLY and CDR2 FYNNEI. The CDR3 length is 13 residues.

This clone was detected ten times or more. V and J are TRBV27 and TRBJ2-1; D not resolved. Trimming cost V 6 bases and J 1 base, with 16 bases left between them. CDR3 length: 16 residues. Germline V gene data show CDR1 as MNHEY and CDR2 as SMNVEV (reference sequence). As DNA, the CDR3 is TGTGCCAGCAGCCCAATCCTGACCGGTTCCTACAATGAGCAGTTCTTC. Its translation: CASSPILTGSYNEQFF.

This clone was found many times. This chain links TRBV12-3 or TRBV12-4 with TRBJ2-1, with D maybe TRBD1 (6 bases). V lost 3 bases and J lost 0, with 15 bases in between. This CDR3 has 17 residues. The CDR3 sequence: CASSFLGGVSSYNEQFF. The CDR3 DNA reads as TGTGCCAGCAGTTTTTTAGGGGGAGTGAGCTCCTACAATGAGCAGTTCTTC.

In its sample, this clone was seen many times. This chain uses TRBV3-1 with TRBJ1-5; D not certain. This CDR3 comprises 13 residues. Germline V gene data show CDR1 as LGHDT and CDR2 as YNNKEL (reference sequence). Trimming removed 4 bases from V and 4 bases from J, with 8 bases in between. CDR3 nucleotides: TGTGCCAGCAGCCCGCAGAGAAATCAGCCCCAGCATTTT. Translation: CASSPQRNQPQHF.

This clone was found many times. The V gene is TRBV20-1, the J gene TRBJ1-6, with 10 bases aligning to TRBD1. The CDR3 has 21 amino acids. V lost 3 bases to trimming and J lost 8 bases; unmatched junction nucleotides: 25. Germline assignment: CDR1 DFQATT and CDR2 SNEGSKA (reference sequence). The CDR3: CSARVDLGGTGAPILYSPLHF. In DNA form, the CDR3 reads TGCAGTGCTAGGGTAGATTTGGGGGGGACAGGGGCGCCTATTCTCTATTCACCCCTCCACTTT.

This clone was recorded at least ten times. This chain joins TRBV19 and TRBJ2-2; 10 positions agree with TRBD1. V gave up 4 bases and J gave up 6 bases; unmatched junction bases: 8. This CDR3 has 16 residues. In germline, CDR1 is LNHDA, CDR2 SQIVND (reference sequence). CDR3 DNA: TGTGCCAGTAGTACCACCGGGACAGGGGTGTCCGGGGAGCTGTTTTTT. Protein: CASSTTGTGVSGELFF.

V is TRBV6-2 or TRBV6-3 and J is TRBJ2-7, with 10 bases lining up with TRBD2. J gave up 4 bases and V 5 bases, and 2 bases lay outside the gene matches. The CDR3 is 13 amino acids. The V gene's germline CDR1 is MNHEY and CDR2 SVGEGT. CDR3 coding DNA: TGTGCCAGCAGTCGAGCGGGAGGGTACGAGCAGTACTTC. This codes for CASSRAGGYEQYF.

With regard to this clone: The junction and the germline gene differ at one end; a read error may be behind it. The chain is built from TRBV6-5 and TRBJ2-2; D unresolved. Germline values: CDR1 MNHEY, CDR2 SVGAGI. This CDR3 comprises 13 residues. Here the CDR3 DNA reads TGTGCCAGCAGTGACTCACAAACCGGGGAGCTGTTTTTT. Translated, it gives CASSDSQTGELFF.

The table lists this clone with a few counts. Just one base apart from a much larger clone, this may be a read error. The genes are TRBV16 and TRBJ1-1; D is perhaps TRBD1 (5 bases). CDR1 is KGHSY, CDR2 FQNENV, per germline. V dropped 0 bases and J dropped 6 bases, with 11 bases sitting between them. The CDR3 sequence is 14 residues long. Written as DNA, the CDR3 is TGTGCCAGCAGCCAATCATCAGGGCGTGCTGAAGCTTTCTTT. Residues: CASSQSSGRAEAFF.

This clone came up a few times. A much larger clone lies a single base off, so this may be a read error. This CDR3 is also generated by other DNA sequences in the sample. The V and J genes are TRBV29-1 and TRBJ2-3; D may be TRBD1 (5 bases). The ends were cut back, 2 bases at V and 0 bases at J, with 6 bases in the middle. Germline V gene data show CDR1 as SQVTM and CDR2 as ANQGSEA. The CDR3 totals 13 residues. The CDR3 protein is CSVESGSTDTQYF. As DNA, the CDR3 is TGCAGCGTTGAATCAGGGAGCACAGATACGCAGTATTTT.

The rearrangement joins TRBV3-1 to TRBJ2-1, with a weak D call TRBD2 (6 bases). Germline CDR1 and CDR2: LGHDT and YNNKEL (reference sequence). The V end lost 3 bases, the J end lost 4 bases, and 19 bases lay between the germline ends. The CDR3 has 17 residues. In DNA form, the CDR3 reads TGTGCCAGCAGCCAGGGATCTAGCGTGACCGAGTACAATGAGCAGTTCTTC. Protein product: CASSQGSSVTEYNEQFF.

There are many counts of this clone. The identical CDR3 is also encoded by other nucleotide sequences in the sample. CDR3 DNA: TGTGCCAGCAGTCGCCAGACAGGGGGCAGAGATACGCAGTATTTT. It encodes CASSRQTGGRDTQYF. J is TRBJ2-3 and V is TRBV14; 10 bases line up with TRBD1. This CDR3 spans 15 amino acids. V lost 6 bases, J lost 5 bases, and 8 bases stayed unmatched. The germline V gene has CDR1 SGHDN and CDR2 FVKESK.

This clone was found a few times. V usage is TRBV12-3 or TRBV12-4 and J usage is TRBJ1-2; tentatively, D is TRBD1 (5 bases). The CDR3 length is 14 residues. The germline V and J ends were trimmed by 1 base and 14 bases, with 20 bases remaining between them. The CDR3 protein is CASSLVCGAGHSTF. CDR3 coding DNA: TGTGCCAGCAGTTTAGTCTGCGGGGCAGGGCACTCTACCTTC.

This clone occurred many times. The J gene is TRBJ2-5, the V gene TRBV28, with TRBD1 identical over 9 bases. The V gene's germline CDR1 is MDHEN and CDR2 SYDVKM. V gave up 6 bases and J gave up 5 bases; unmatched junction bases: 10. The CDR3 extends over 15 amino acids. Here the CDR3 reads CASSDATGGGETQYF. Written as DNA, the CDR3 is TGTGCCAGCAGCGACGCGACAGGGGGAGGGGAGACCCAGTACTTC.

The DNA for the CDR3 is TGCAGTCCAACGGGACAGGGGCACTACGAGCAGTACTTC. Translating it yields CSPTGQGHYEQYF. The rearrangement uses TRBV20-1 and TRBJ2-7, with 10 nucleotides matching TRBD1. Germline trimming cut 8 bases from V and 3 bases from J; bases unmatched to any gene: 7. This CDR3 is 13 amino acids long. The germline V gene has CDR1 DFQATT and CDR2 SNEGSKA (reference sequence).

The sample holds many counts of this clone. J is TRBJ2-1 and V is TRBV4-1; 9 nucleotides match TRBD2. This CDR3 spans 20 amino acids. The V gene's germline CDR1 is MGHRA and CDR2 YSYEKL. V shed 1 base and J 7 bases; nucleotides not matched to a gene: 20. CDR3 region: CASSQAPNWALAGKLNEQFF. Written as DNA, the CDR3 is TGCGCCAGCAGCCAAGCTCCTAATTGGGCGCTAGCGGGAAAGTTGAATGAGCAGTTCTTC.